The table lists the clone carrying this T cell receptor (beta chain) with a few counts. Its antigen is still unknown. The CDR3 runs to 17 residues. Germline loops: CDR1 LNHNV, CDR2 YYDKDF (reference sequence). Trimming removed 5 bases from V and 7 bases from J; junction bases left unmatched: 16. This record belongs to a study of response to subunit inactivated influenza vaccine. Study-wide results and limits: Authors suggested that a seasonal influenza vaccination recruits few new T cells each time.

TCRdb used MiXCR to reprocess the RT-PCR reads, holding one entry per CDR3 protein. The table records about half a million distinct CDR3 sequences, approximately 11% of them present only once. The specimen was PBMCs from blood, collected around seven weeks after vaccination. This chain links TRBV15 with TRBJ2-1, with TRBD1 identical over 8 bases. This TCR came from a man in his fifties or sixties who received an inactivated influenza vaccine. The CDR3 reads CATSSPPQDRGGNEQFF. CDR3 in DNA: TGTGCCACCAGCTCCCCACCACAAGACAGGGGAGGTAATGAGCAGTTCTTC.